The sample holds one count of the clone carrying this TCR beta chain. This sample is drawn from a study of patients and donors after allogeneic stem cell transplantation. TCRdb ran MiXCR on the RT-PCR reads and lists one entry per CDR3 protein. This table has over 200,000 distinct CDR3 sequences, around two fifths appearing once. Germline V CDR1 and CDR2: SEHNR, FQNEAQ (reference sequence). V lost 4 bases and J 7 bases, leaving 8 bases between the germline ends. The CDR3 consists of 13 residues. The clonotype originates from a human donor who was either an allogeneic HSCT recipient or a stem cell or donor lymphocyte infusion donor (not recorded which). It is not recorded whose cells these are; they may come from a transplant donor. The chain is built from TRBV7-9 and TRBJ1-6; no definite D call. The material sequenced was blood, either unsorted or a sorted T cell fraction (not recorded which). CDR3 bases: TGTGCCAGCAGCTCCATCATAAATTCACCCCTCCACTTT. Translating it yields CASSSIINSPLHF.